This TCR beta chain was obtained from a study of blood T cell repertoires in COVID-19. The method was immunoSEQ multiplex PCR; TCRdb's version includes in-frame clones alone and lacks a portion of them. This table holds 35,000 to 45,000 clones, more than 75% found once. The CDR3 contains 16 residues. Germline V gives CDR1 MGHRA, CDR2 YSYEKL. Trimming pared 2 bases from V and 4 bases from J, leaving 17 bases between. Sequenced input: peripheral blood. This receptor was identified in a man in his 70s with acute or convalescent COVID-19. The chain has TRBV4-1 and TRBJ1-1; D unclear. In DNA, the CDR3 is TGCGCCAGCAGCCAACACGGACGGAGTGGGAGCACTGAAGCTTTCTTT. Residues: CASSQHGRSGSTEAFF.